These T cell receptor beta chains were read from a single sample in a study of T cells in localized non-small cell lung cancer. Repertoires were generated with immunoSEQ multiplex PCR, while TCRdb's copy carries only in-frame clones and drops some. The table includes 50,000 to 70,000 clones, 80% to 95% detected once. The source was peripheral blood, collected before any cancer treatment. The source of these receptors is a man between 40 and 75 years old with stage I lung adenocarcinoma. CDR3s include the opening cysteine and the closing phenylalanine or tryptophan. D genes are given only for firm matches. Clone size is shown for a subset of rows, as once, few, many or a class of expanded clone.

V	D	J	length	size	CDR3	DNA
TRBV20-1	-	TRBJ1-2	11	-	CSARGVIGYTF	TGCAGTGCTAGAGGGGTTATTGGCTACACCTTC
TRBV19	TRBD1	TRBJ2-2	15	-	CASSPPGTGTGELFF	TGTGCCAGTAGTCCCCCCGGGACAGGCACCGGGGAGCTGTTTTTT
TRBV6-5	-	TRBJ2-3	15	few	CASSRRASRTDTQYF	TGTGCCAGCAGTCGCCGGGCCTCGCGCACAGATACGCAGTATTTT
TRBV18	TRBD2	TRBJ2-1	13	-	CASRTSGYNEQFF	TGTGCCAGCCGGACTAGCGGTTACAATGAGCAGTTCTTC
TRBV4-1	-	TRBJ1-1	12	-	CASSRGGVRAFF	TGCGCCAGCAGCCGCGGGGGGGTAAGGGCTTTCTTT
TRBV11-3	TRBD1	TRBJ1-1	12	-	CASSPRQGEAFF	TGTGCCAGCAGCCCCAGACAGGGTGAAGCTTTCTTT
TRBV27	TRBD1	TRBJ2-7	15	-	CASSVQGPFPYEQYF	TGTGCCAGCAGTGTACAGGGGCCCTTTCCCTACGAGCAGTACTTC
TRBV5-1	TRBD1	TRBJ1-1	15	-	CASSLGSDRVMRAFF	TGCGCCAGCAGCTTGGGTTCGGACAGGGTCATGCGAGCTTTCTTT
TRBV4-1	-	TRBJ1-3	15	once	CASSQVETRENTIYF	TGCGCCAGCAGCCAAGTGGAGACTCGGGAAAACACCATATATTTT
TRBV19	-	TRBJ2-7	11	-	CASSISGEQYF	TGTGCCAGTAGTATTAGTGGAGAGCAGTACTTC
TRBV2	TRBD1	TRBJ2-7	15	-	CASRDTGGPAYEQYF	TGTGCCAGCAGGGATACAGGGGGCCCCGCCTACGAGCAGTACTTC
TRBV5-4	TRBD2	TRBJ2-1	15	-	CASSLSGGSYNEQFF	TGTGCCAGCAGCTTGTCGGGAGGTAGCTACAATGAGCAGTTCTTC
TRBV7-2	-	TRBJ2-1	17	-	CASSLVVGVSSYNEQFF	TGTGCCAGCAGCTTAGTAGTGGGAGTGAGCTCCTACAATGAGCAGTTCTTC
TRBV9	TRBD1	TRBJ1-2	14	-	CASSPQTGANGYTF	TGTGCCAGCAGCCCACAGACAGGGGCGAATGGCTACACCTTC
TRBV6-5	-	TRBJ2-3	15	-	CASSSRGGAADTQYF	TGTGCCAGCAGTTCCCGTGGGGGTGCTGCAGATACGCAGTATTTT
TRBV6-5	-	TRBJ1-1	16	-	CASSYDLPRSGTEAFF	TGTGCCAGCAGTTACGACCTCCCCCGGAGCGGCACTGAAGCTTTCTTT
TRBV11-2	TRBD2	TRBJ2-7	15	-	CASRVSGRLRWEQYF	TGTGCCAGCAGAGTGAGCGGGAGGTTACGTTGGGAGCAGTACTTC
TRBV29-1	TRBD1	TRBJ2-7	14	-	CSVSGTGVSYEQYF	TGCAGCGTTTCCGGGACAGGGGTATCCTACGAGCAGTACTTC